Listed below are T cell receptor beta chains from one sample, sequenced in a study of shared clonotypes between healthy human individuals. The protocol was immunoSEQ multiplex PCR, while the TCRdb copy is restricted to in-frame clones and leaves out a portion. The data hold about 2.1 million clones, with approximately 92% observed a single time. Specimen: naive CD8+ T cells from PBMCs. The source of these receptors is a man aged 18-30 years in good health. Some clones in this sample may be carry-over from other donors' samples. Both conserved end residues are part of each CDR3. A D gene is named only where the DNA matches it firmly. Clone size is given for some rows only: seen once, a few or many times, or a class if the clone is expanded.

v_call	d_call	clone_size	j_call	cdr3_aa	cdr3_nt
TRBV2	NA	few	TRBJ1-1	CASTGHIMNTEAFF	TGTGCCAGCACAGGGCATATTATGAACACTGAAGCTTTCTTT
TRBV7-9	NA	NA	TRBJ2-1	CASSPRGSSYNEQFF	TGTGCCAGCAGCCCAAGGGGTTCCTCCTACAATGAGCAGTTCTTC
TRBV7-8	NA	NA	TRBJ2-5	CASSSRAPETQYF	TGTGCCAGCAGCTCACGGGCTCCGGAGACCCAGTACTTC
TRBV7-9	NA	once	TRBJ2-1	CASSLAPSSSYNEQFF	TGTGCCAGCAGCTTAGCGCCGAGTAGCTCCTACAATGAGCAGTTCTTC
TRBV5-1	TRBD1	NA	TRBJ2-1	CASSPPGTGFYNEQFF	TGCGCCAGCAGCCCCCCCGGGACAGGGTTTTACAATGAGCAGTTCTTC
TRBV5-1	NA	once	TRBJ1-1	CASRTAKNTEAFF	TGCGCCAGCCGGACAGCGAAGAACACTGAAGCTTTCTTT
TRBV14	NA	NA	TRBJ1-1	CASSPAVTEAFF	TGTGCCAGCAGCCCCGCTGTGACTGAAGCTTTCTTT
TRBV27	NA	NA	TRBJ1-5	CASSWGAKSQPQHF	TGTGCCAGCAGTTGGGGGGCGAAAAGTCAGCCCCAGCATTTT
TRBV7-9	NA	NA	TRBJ2-2	CASSLPDFTGELFF	TGTGCCAGCAGCTTACCGGACTTCACCGGGGAGCTGTTTTTT
TRBV2	NA	NA	TRBJ1-3	CASSETGQRNTIYF	TGTGCCAGCAGTGAAACAGGGCAAAGAAACACCATATATTTT